This is a list of T cell receptor beta chains from one sample in a study of radiotherapy plus CTLA-4 blockade in lung cancer. Some clones are missing from TCRdb's copy, which holds only in-frame ones; the method was immunoSEQ multiplex PCR. This sample yields tens of thousands of clones, of which 60% to 85% are seen a single time; more than 3.5% belongs to the top ten. Sequencing was performed on peripheral blood, taken from a patient treated with radiotherapy plus ipilimumab. The receptor source for this set is a human donor with non-small cell lung cancer who had a partial response to radiotherapy plus ipilimumab. Some clones in this sample may be carry-over from other donors' samples. CDR3s leave out the opening cysteine and the closing phenylalanine or tryptophan.

TRBJ1-5,TRBV27,ASSFLLNHQPQH
TRBJ2-3,TRBV6-1,ASSDRWTYTDTQY
TRBJ2-7,TRBV7-2,ASSLRGRTGVGEQY
TRBJ1-2,TRBV19,ASEGDKYGYT
TRBJ1-1,TRBV28,ASSTDTGDTEAF
TRBJ1-2,TRBV2,ASSEQGSYGYT
TRBJ1-4,TRBV21-1,ASSKGGPGQGWNEKLF
TRBJ2-3,TRBV5-3,ARSSPPTRAERYSDTQY
TRBJ2-1,TRBV19,ASVRGANYNEQF
TRBJ2-2,TRBV5-5,ASSFLDSYTGELF
TRBJ2-1,TRBV5-4,ASSLGQGSYNEQF
TRBJ2-1,TRBV6-6,ASSYLSSGSHKQF
TRBJ1-5,TRBV28,ASSSMSGIYSNQPQH
TRBJ2-2,TRBV6-6,ASSYESETGELF
TRBJ2-3,TRBV11-2,ASSLARGTDTQY
TRBJ2-7,TRBV6-5,ASSDPRGGSYEQY
TRBJ1-3,TRBV30,AWHQGYGNTIY
TRBJ2-7,TRBV29-1,SVDAGGRGHEQY
TRBJ1-2,TRBV19,ASSIQGQAVDGYT
TRBJ2-7,TRBV2,ASNTLAGGSYEQY
TRBJ1-2,TRBV28,ASSGLVGNYGYT
TRBJ1-3,TRBV7-7,ASSPTFGSGNTIY
TRBJ2-1,TRBV11-3,ASSLETTWSSYNEQF
TRBJ1-4,TRBV29-1,SVTGGDGISTNEKLF
TRBJ2-7,TRBV6-1,ASSEALHSRLNTYEQY
TRBJ2-7,TRBV11-2,ASSPPGSYEQY
TRBJ2-2,TRBV6-4,ASSGTSGRTYTGELF
TRBJ1-3,TRBV7-2,ASSLVLGAGNTIY
TRBJ2-1,TRBV7-9,ASSLRAQYHNEQF
TRBJ1-4,TRBV6-6,ASRGGEKLF
TRBJ2-5,TRBV28,ASSFPTTGTGYQETQY
TRBJ1-5,TRBV19,ASSTEWLPQH
TRBJ1-5,TRBV2,ASSEELGVRQPQH
TRBJ2-1,TRBV19,ASSQTSGGPYNEQF
TRBJ1-1,TRBV2,ASSRETEAF
TRBJ1-1,TRBV4-2,ASSRTGSEKTEAF
TRBJ2-5,TRBV5-1,ASSLMGLAVETQY
TRBJ2-3,TRBV5-1,ASGYQTGTVTDTQY
TRBJ1-4,TRBV30,ALTQGSPNEKLF
TRBJ2-3,TRBV6-6,ASSYSLQGADTQY
TRBJ2-4,TRBV6-6,ASNPGQEKNIQY
TRBJ1-1,TRBV11-3,ASSFPRGGNTEAF
TRBJ1-2,TRBV19,ASSPQGNYGYT
TRBJ2-1,TRBV10-2,ASSSSLTVSNEQF
TRBJ2-5,TRBV4-1,ASSPKGTSDRETQY
TRBJ2-1,TRBV7-9,ASSPRVPSSYNEQF
TRBJ2-1,TRBV21-1,ASSKCAGVCNEQF
TRBJ1-2,TRBV10-3,ATSRGSLIGYT
TRBJ2-5,TRBV19,ASSIGGGGETQY
TRBJ1-1,TRBV6-1,ASAGHSGEAF
TRBJ1-1,TRBV19,ASSISGANTEAF
TRBJ2-1,TRBV28,ASSSFLSLLAGYNEQF
TRBJ1-4,TRBV6-6,ASSHTPGQTNEKLF
TRBJ2-2,TRBV19,ASMQMTVLLTGELF
TRBJ2-2,TRBV7-3,ASSLSASGGELF